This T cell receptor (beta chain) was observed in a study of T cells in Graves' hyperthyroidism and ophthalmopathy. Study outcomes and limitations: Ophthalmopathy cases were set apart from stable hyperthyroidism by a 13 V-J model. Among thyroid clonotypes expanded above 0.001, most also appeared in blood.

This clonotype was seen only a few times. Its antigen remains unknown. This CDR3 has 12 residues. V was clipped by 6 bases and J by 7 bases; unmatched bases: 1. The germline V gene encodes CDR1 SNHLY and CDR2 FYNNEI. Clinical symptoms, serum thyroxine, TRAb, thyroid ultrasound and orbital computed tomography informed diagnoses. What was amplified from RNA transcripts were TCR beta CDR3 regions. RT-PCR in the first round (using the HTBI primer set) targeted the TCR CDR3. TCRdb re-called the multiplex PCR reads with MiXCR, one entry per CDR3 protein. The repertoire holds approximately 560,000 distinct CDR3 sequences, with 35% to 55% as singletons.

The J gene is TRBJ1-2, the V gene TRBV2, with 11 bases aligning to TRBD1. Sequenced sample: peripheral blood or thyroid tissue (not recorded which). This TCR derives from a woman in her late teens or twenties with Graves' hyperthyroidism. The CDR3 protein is CASSGTGGGYTF. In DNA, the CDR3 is TGTGCCAGCAGCGGGACAGGGGGTGGCTACACCTTC. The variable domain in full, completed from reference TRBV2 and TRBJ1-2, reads EPEVTQTPSHQVTQMGQEVILRCVPISNHLYFYWYRQILGQKVEFLVSFYNNEISEKSEIFDDQFSVERPDGSNFTLKIRSTKLEDSAMYFCASSGTGGGYTFGSGTRLTVV.